This T cell receptor beta chain was profiled in a study of cytomegalovirus exposure and HLA in healthy donors. Primers for the PCR totalled 60 Vbeta and 13 Jbeta. Sequenced by immunoSEQ multiplex PCR; TCRdb stores in-frame clones only, minus some. The sample gives around 170,000 clones, around 80% of which show up once; 4.5% to 6% is in the top ten. Study outcomes and limitations: In a later analysis, V- and J-gene trimming of beta chains associated with a DCLRE1C missense variant, replicated independently. A few chains linked to CMV were shown in vitro to be specific for CMV antigens.

The CDR3 consists of 17 residues. From germline, CDR1 is SEHNR and CDR2 FQNEAQ (reference sequence). As regards this clone: Its target is unknown. One end of the junction fails to match germline, which may point to a read error.

The sequence was obtained from a middle-aged man in good health and CMV-seronegative. The sequenced sample consisted of PBMCs. The chain combines TRBV7-9 with TRBJ1-6; 11 bases are shared with TRBD1. The CDR3 here is CSSRPGTGGVLGSPLHF. DNA of the CDR3: TGTTCCAGCAGACCCGGGACAGGGGGTGTTTTGGGTTCACCCCTCCACTTT. The complete variable domain, with remaining parts taken from reference TRBV7-9 and TRBJ1-6, reads DTGVSQNPRHKITKRGQNVTFRCDPISEHNRLYWYRQTLGQGPEFLTYFQNEAQLEKSRLLSDRFSAERPKGSFSTLEIQRTEQGDSAMYLCSSRPGTGGVLGSPLHFGNGTRLTVT.